The text below deals with one TCR beta chain. The data are from a study of blood T cell repertoires in COVID-19. Study-wide context: Sources were T cells, B-cell-depleted T cells, or PBMCs; the material itself was cDNA or gDNA.

Deletions cut 11 bases from V and 3 bases from J, with 17 bases between. The CDR3 is 15 residues long. CDR1 and CDR2 (germline): MNHEY, SMNVEV (reference sequence). TCRdb's copy holds only in-frame clones and misses some; the assay was immunoSEQ multiplex PCR. The sample has roughly 220,000 clones, around 84% seen once. The sequencing sample was made of peripheral blood. This clonotype was obtained from a man in his 60s with acute or convalescent COVID-19. The rearrangement joins TRBV27 to TRBJ2-6; D might be TRBD2 (6 bases). The CDR3: CASSWRGGGANVLTF. CDR3 in DNA: TGTGCCTCAAGCTGGCGGGGAGGTGGGGCCAACGTCCTGACTTTC. The full variable domain, rest sourced from reference TRBV27 and TRBJ2-6, is EAQVTQNPRYLITVTGKKLTVTCSQNMNHEYMSWYRQDPGLGLRQIYYSMNVEVTDKGDVPEGYKVSRKEKRNFPLILESPSPNQTSLYFCASSWRGGGANVLTFGAGSRLTVL.